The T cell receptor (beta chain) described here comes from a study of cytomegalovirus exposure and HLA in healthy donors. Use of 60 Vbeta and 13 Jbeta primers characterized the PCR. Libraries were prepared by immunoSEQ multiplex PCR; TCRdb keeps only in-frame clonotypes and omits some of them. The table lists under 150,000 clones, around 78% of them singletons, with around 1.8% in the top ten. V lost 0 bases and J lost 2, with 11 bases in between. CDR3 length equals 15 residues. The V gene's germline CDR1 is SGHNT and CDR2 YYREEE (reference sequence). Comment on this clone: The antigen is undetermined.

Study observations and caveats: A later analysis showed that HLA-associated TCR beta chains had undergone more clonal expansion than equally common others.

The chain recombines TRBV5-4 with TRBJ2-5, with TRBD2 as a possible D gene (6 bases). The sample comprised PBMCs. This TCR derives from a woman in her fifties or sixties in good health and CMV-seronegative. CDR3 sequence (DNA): TGTGCCAGCAGCTTGGGGCAGGCGGGGCAAGAGACCCAGTACTTC. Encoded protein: CASSLGQAGQETQYF.